The 9 T cell receptor beta chains below come from one sample, sequenced in a study of blood T cell repertoires in COVID-19. The repertoire was sequenced with immunoSEQ multiplex PCR; TCRdb's copy has only in-frame clones and lacks some. The sample has about 250,000 clones, roughly 90% seen once; the top ten hold less than 4%. The specimen was PBMCs or T cells enriched from blood (not recorded which). The receptor set was obtained from a woman in her twenties or thirties with acute COVID-19.

This sequence joins TRBV27 and TRBJ2-7; 10 bases agree with TRBD1. V gave up 5 bases and J gave up 2 bases; unmatched junction bases: 6. The CDR3 has 15 amino acids. Germline CDR1 and CDR2: MNHEY and SMNVEV (reference sequence). CDR3 coding DNA: TGTGCCAGCAGTCTCCGGGACAGGGGAACCTACGAGCAGTACTTC. Its protein product is CASSLRDRGTYEQYF.

V and J are TRBV19 and TRBJ2-1; perhaps TRBD2 as D (6 bases). There are 15 residues in the CDR3. V lost 5 bases to trimming and J lost 3 bases, with 14 bases between them. The germline CDR1 and CDR2 sequences are LNHDA and SQIVND (reference sequence). CDR3 nucleotides: TGTGCCAGTAGTCTACGAGGCGGGGTCTACAATGAGCAGTTCTTC. It yields the protein CASSLRGGVYNEQFF.

This clone has more than one count but fewer than ten. The chain combines TRBV1 with TRBJ1-2. TRBV1 constitutes a pseudogene. This CDR3 has 15 residues. In DNA form, the CDR3 reads TGCACCAGCAGTTCCCCGGAGGGAAGTCTCTATGGCTACACCTTC. It yields the protein CTSSSPEGSLYGYTF.

J is TRBJ2-1 and V is TRBV5-6; D is perhaps TRBD2 (5 bases). Germline CDR1 reads SGHDT; CDR2 reads YYEEEE. The CDR3 runs to 13 residues. Trimming stripped 0 bases from V and 7 bases from J, with 8 bases between. The DNA for the CDR3 is TGTGCCAGCAGCTTGGCCCCGGGAAATGAGCAGTTCTTC. It encodes CASSLAPGNEQFF.

The rearrangement links TRBV25-1 to TRBJ1-1; TRBD1 might be the D (5 bases). Germline V lookup: CDR1 MGHDK, CDR2 SYGVNS. The V end was cut by 3 bases, the J end by 0 bases, with 5 bases between. The length of the CDR3 is 13 residues. CDR3 protein: CASSDRVNTEAFF. In DNA, the CDR3 is TGTGCCAGCAGTGACAGGGTGAACACTGAAGCTTTCTTT.

The chain uses TRBV28 and TRBJ1-2; D not resolved. Trimming shortened V by 3 bases and J by 8 bases, and 13 bases separated the two germline ends. Looked up from germline, CDR1 is MDHEN and CDR2 is SYDVKM. This CDR3 has 13 amino acids. In DNA, the CDR3 is TGTGCCAGCAGTTTCCCCTCCCCGAGAGGCTACACCTTC. It is translated as CASSFPSPRGYTF.

The chain uses TRBV10-2 and TRBJ2-7; 9 bases fit TRBD2. CDR3 length: 14 amino acids. With 6 bases clipped from V and 7 bases from J, the junction kept 10 bases outside the gene matches. Germline lookup yields CDR1 WSHSY and CDR2 SAAADI. CDR3 sequence: CASRVGLAGREQYF. For the CDR3, the DNA is TGCGCCAGCAGAGTGGGCCTAGCGGGGAGGGAGCAGTACTTC.

This chain uses TRBV12-5 with TRBJ2-2, with 9 bases fitting TRBD1. Germline CDR1 LGHNT, CDR2 FRNRAP. The CDR3 sequence is 15 residues long. V dropped 6 bases and J dropped 5; count of bases not matched to a gene: 7. The CDR3 protein is CASGRGDRETGELFF. The CDR3, as DNA: TGTGCTAGTGGAAGAGGGGACAGGGAAACCGGGGAGCTGTTTTTT.

This chain joins TRBV19 and TRBJ1-5; D might be TRBD1 (5 bases). V was trimmed by 3 bases and J by 0 bases, leaving 15 bases between them. The CDR3 consists of 17 residues. Germline CDR1 and CDR2: LNHDA and SQIVND (reference sequence). Here the CDR3 DNA reads TGTGCCAGTAGTATGGGGGGGGTGGGCTATAGCAATCAGCCCCAGCATTTT. This gives the protein CASSMGGVGYSNQPQHF.